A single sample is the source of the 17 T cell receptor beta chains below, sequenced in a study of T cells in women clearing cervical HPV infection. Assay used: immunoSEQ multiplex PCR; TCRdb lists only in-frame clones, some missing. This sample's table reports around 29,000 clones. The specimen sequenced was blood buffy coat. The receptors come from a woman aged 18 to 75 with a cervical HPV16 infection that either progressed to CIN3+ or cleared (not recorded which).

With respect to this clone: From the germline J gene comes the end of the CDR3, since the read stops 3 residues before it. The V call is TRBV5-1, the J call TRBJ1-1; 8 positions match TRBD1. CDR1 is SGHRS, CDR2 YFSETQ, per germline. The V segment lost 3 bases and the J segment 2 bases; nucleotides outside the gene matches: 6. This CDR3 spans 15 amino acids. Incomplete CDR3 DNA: TGCGCCAGCAGCTGGGACAGGCCGGCCAACACTGAA. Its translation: CASSWDRPANTE. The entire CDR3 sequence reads CASSWDRPANTEAFF.

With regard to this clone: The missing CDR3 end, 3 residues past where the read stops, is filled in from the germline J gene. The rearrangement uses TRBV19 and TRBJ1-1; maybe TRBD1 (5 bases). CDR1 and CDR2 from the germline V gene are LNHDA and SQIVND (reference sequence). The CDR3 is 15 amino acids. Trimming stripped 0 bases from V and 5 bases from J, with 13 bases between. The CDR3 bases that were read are TGTGCCAGTAGTATAGATCTATTTGGGGGGACTGAA. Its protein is CASSIDLFGGTE. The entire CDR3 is CASSIDLFGGTEAFF.

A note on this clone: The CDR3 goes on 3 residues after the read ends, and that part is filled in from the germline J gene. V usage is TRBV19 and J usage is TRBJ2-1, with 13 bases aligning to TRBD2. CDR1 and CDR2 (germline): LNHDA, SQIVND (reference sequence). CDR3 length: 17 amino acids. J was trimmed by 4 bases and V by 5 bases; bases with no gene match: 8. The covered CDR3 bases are TGTGCCAGTAGTGGAAGCGGACTAGCGGGGGCTTACAATGAG. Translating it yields CASSGSGLAGAYNE. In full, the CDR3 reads CASSGSGLAGAYNEQFF.

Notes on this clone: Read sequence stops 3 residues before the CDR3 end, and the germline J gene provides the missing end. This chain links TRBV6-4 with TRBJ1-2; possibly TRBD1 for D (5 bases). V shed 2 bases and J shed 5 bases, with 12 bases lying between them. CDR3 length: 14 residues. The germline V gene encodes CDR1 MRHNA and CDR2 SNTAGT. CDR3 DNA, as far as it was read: TGTGCCAGCAGTGACAACAGGAGAGGGTATGGC. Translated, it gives CASSDNRRGYG. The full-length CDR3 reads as CASSDNRRGYGYTF.

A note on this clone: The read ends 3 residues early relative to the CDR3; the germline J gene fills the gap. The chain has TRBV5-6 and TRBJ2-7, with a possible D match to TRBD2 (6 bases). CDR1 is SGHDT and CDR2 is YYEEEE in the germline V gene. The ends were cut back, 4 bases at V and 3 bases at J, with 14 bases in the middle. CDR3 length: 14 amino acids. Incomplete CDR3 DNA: TGTGCCAGCAGCCTAACCGGGGGATACTACGAG. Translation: CASSLTGGYYE. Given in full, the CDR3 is CASSLTGGYYEQYF.

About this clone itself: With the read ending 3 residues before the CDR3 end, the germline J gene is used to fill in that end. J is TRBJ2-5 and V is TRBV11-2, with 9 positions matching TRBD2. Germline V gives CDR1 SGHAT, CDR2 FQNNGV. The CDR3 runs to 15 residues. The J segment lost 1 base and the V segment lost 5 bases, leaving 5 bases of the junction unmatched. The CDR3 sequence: CASSAQRGAQETQYF. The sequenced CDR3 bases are TGTGCCAGCAGCGCCCAGCGGGGGGCCCAAGAGACC. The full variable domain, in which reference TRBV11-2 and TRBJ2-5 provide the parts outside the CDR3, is EAGVAQSPRYKIIEKRQSVAFWCNPISGHATLYWYQQILGQGPKLLIQFQNNGVVDDSQLPKDRFSAERLKGVDSTLKIQPAKLEDSAVYLCASSAQRGAQETQYFGPGTRLLVL.

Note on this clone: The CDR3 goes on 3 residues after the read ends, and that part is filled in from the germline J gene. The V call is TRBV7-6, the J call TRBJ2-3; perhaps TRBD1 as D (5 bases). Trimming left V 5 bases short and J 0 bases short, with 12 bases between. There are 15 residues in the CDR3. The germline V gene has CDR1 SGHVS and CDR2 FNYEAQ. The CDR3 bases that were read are TGTGCCAGCAGCGACAGACCCAAGAGCACAGATACG. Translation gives CASSDRPKSTDT. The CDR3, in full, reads CASSDRPKSTDTQYF.

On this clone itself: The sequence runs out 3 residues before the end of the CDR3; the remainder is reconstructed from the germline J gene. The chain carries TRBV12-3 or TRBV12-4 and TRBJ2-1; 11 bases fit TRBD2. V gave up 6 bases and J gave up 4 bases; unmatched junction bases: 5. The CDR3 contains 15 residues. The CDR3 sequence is CASRPLAGVYNEQFF. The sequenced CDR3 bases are TGTGCCAGCAGGCCACTAGCGGGAGTTTACAATGAG.

The part of the CDR3 DNA that was read is TGTGCCAGCTCACCACGAAGGGACACCTCCTACGAG. Encoded protein: CASSPRRDTSYE. The CDR3 in full is CASSPRRDTSYEQYF. This chain links TRBV18 with TRBJ2-7, with a possible D match to TRBD1 (6 bases). Read data end 3 residues before the CDR3 end; the end is taken from the germline J gene. The V and J ends lost 1 base and 0 bases respectively, with 10 bases between them. The CDR3 runs to 15 residues. Germline loops: CDR1 KGHSH, CDR2 LQKENI.

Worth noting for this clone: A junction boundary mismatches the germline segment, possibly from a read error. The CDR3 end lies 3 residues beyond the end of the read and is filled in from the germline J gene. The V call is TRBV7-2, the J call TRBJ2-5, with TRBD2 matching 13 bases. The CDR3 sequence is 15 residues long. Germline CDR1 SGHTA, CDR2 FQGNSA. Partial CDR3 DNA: TGTGCCAGCACCTTACACGGACTAGCGGGAGACACC. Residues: CASTLHGLAGDT. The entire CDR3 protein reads CASTLHGLAGDTQYF.

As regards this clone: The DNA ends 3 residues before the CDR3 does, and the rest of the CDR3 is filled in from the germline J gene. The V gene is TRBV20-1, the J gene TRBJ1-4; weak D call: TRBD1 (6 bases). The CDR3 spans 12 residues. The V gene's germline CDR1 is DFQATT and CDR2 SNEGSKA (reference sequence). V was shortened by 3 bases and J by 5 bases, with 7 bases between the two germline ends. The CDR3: CSASRGNEKLFF. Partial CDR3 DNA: TGCAGTGCTAGTAGGGGGAATGAAAAA.

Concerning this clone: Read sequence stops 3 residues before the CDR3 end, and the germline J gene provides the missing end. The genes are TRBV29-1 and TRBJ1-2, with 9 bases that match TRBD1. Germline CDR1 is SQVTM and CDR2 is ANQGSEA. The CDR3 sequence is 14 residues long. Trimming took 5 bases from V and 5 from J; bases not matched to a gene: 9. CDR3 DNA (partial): TGCAGCGTTCCAACAGGGGGCGTGGGATATGGC. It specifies CSVPTGGVGYG. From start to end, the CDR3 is CSVPTGGVGYGYTF.

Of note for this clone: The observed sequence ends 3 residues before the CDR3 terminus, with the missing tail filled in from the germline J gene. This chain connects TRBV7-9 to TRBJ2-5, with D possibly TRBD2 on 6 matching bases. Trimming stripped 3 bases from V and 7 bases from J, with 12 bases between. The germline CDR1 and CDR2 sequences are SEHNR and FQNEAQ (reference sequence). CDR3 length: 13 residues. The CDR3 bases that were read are TGTGCCAGCAGCTTGGACGGAGGGGTGACC. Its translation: CASSLDGGVT. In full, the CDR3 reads CASSLDGGVTQYF.

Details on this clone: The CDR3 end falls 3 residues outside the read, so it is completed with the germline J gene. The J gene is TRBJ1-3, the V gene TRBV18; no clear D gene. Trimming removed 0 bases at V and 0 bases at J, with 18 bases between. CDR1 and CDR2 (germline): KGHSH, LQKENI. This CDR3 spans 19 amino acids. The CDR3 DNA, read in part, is TGTGCCAGCTCACCACCGTTCGGTGCCGAGAACTACTCTGGAAACACC. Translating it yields CASSPPFGAENYSGNT. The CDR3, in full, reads CASSPPFGAENYSGNTIYF.

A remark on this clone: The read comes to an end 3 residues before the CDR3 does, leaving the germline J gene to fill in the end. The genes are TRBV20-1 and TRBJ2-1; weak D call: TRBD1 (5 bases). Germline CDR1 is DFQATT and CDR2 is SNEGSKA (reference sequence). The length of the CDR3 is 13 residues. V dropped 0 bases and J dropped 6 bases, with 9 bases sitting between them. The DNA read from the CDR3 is TGCAGTGCTAGAGAGGGCAGGGCCAATGAG. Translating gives CSAREGRANE. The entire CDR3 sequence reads CSAREGRANEQFF.

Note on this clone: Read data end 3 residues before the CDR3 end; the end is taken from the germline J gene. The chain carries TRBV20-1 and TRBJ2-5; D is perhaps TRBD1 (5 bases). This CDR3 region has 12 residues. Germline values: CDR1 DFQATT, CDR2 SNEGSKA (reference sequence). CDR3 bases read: TGCAGTGCTAGAGAGGCAGGGAAAACC. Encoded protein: CSAREAGKT. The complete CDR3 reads CSAREAGKTQYF.

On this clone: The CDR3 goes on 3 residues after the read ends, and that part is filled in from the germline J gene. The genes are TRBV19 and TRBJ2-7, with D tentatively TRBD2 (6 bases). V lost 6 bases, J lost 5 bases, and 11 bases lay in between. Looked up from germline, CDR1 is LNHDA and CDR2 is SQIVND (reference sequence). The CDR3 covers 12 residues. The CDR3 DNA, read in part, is TGTGCCAGTAGCATGGGGGGTGACGAG. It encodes CASSMGGDE. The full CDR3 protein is CASSMGGDEQYF.